This T cell receptor (beta chain) comes out of a study of cytomegalovirus exposure and HLA in healthy donors (dated 2017 in TCRdb). Describing the broader study: An earlier analysis of roughly 610 of the donors reported about 300 Gb of sequence data and 117 million unique TCR beta sequences obtained from some 200 million T cells. An early release covering 550 to 650 HLA-typed donors comprised approximately 290 gigabases of sequencing data and 85 million or so unique TCR sequences. Of the 350 to 400 genotyped donors, about 80% fell in the genetic ancestry cluster associated with self-reported Caucasian donors. The study aimed to test whether signatures of past pathogen exposure could be identified by cataloging public T cell receptors. The T cell repertoires of under 700 subjects were profiled by immunosequencing and related to cytomegalovirus serostatus. Besides the first cohort of approximately 710 subjects, a separate validation cohort made up of 120 or so different subjects was used. To predict cytomegalovirus infection status, the study combined high-throughput TCR immunosequencing, statistical association of individual TCRs with disease status, and machine learning. A later analysis re-examined previously published TCR beta repertoires from hundreds of donors and added high-resolution HLA genotyping to investigate patterns of TCR occurrence. Rather than drawing on any new phenotypic data, the later analysis identified candidate immune exposures from TCR beta sequences and the way those sequences occurred across donors. An earlier analysis of 500 to 750 of the donors applied high-throughput TCR beta sequencing to assess whether each TCR beta V gene segment acted as functional or pseudogenic. Alongside the repertoire data, information on donor age, sex, ethnicity and CMV serostatus was compiled. In a later genetic analysis, genome-wide SNP genotypes for about 65% of the roughly 700 donors were used, and that subset was treated as a discovery cohort. Every repertoire in the discovery cohort had been generated on one and the same sequencing platform. HLA typing included class I and class II loci at four-digit resolution. Typing coverage varied by locus: about 629-640 donors for A, B, C, DRB1 and DQB1; approximately 520 for DQA1; about 570 for DPA1; approximately 490 for DPB1. Roughly five DR-DQ haplotypes were treated as single units for association and clustering because of strong linkage in the cohort. On average, around 200,000 unique TCR beta nucleotide sequences were sequenced per donor among some 430 genotyped donors of the cohort, with about 19% of those sequences being non-productive.

Broader findings and caveats from the paper: According to a later analysis, TCR association rates differed among HLA loci, with DRB1 alleles showing the most associated TCRs and HLA-C alleles showing the fewest. In an earlier analysis of some 640 of the donors, most TCR beta V segments were observed in productive rearrangements about 87% or about 30% of the time, broadly matching IMGT annotations. A further reported finding was that TCR beta sequences accurately predicted the HLA-A and HLA-B alleles for most subjects in the first cohort. The authors suggested that the approach could potentially be generalized to other disease states and immunological phenotypes. Because counts were too low, about 18 rarely observed V segments, including chromosome 9 orphons, were excluded from the earlier analysis of some 590 of the donors. Roughly uniform sequencing depth across donors was assumed in presence/absence analyses, although this assumption may not hold. HLA typing was unavailable for some donors at each locus, so association tests used only the typed subset. When HLA alleles, especially DR and DQ, strongly co-occurred, TCR associations were difficult to assign to individual alleles. A cluster of highly shared sequence variants was judged likely to be a technical artifact of the sequencing pipeline. The only immune exposure information available for the cohort was CMV serostatus. Correlated functional status among segregating V segments might be attributable to linkage disequilibrium, but an unknown experimental factor could not be ruled out. A later analysis found that HLA-associated TCR beta chains were more clonally expanded and had lower generation probabilities than equally common non-associated chains. In a later analysis, several top co-occurrence clusters were reported to appear linked to parvovirus B19, influenza, CMV and Epstein-Barr virus. V-gene and J-gene trimming of TCR beta chains was associated with a missense DCLRE1C variant in a later genetic analysis, and the association was replicated in an independent cohort. While some public TCRs were present in many individuals, most TCR sequences turned up only very rarely across donors. According to a later genetic analysis, donors in an Asian-associated ancestry cluster had fewer N-insertions in productive TCRs than the approximately 650-donor mean. The study gave a list of 150 to 200 TCR beta chains associated with cytomegalovirus. At a false discovery rate of 0.05, a later analysis linked 16,951 TCR beta sequences to specific HLA alleles. Only TCR beta chains were sequenced in this cohort, and the absence of alpha or paired-chain data limited detectable features. In both the original and validation cohorts, the classifier was reported to diagnose cytomegalovirus status with high specificity and sensitivity. A later analysis found that most CMV-associated TCR beta chains appeared HLA-restricted, with HLA associations seemingly driven largely by CMV exposure. Three of the identified cytomegalovirus-associated TCR beta chains were confirmed in vitro to be specific for cytomegalovirus antigens.

The cohort was made up of approximately 700 healthy bone marrow donors. All cohort members were sampled while nominally healthy, although unrecorded immune exposures were likely present. The donor was CMV seropositive and belonged to the group of about 290 seropositive cohort members. A peripheral blood sample was provided by each donor, and peripheral blood mononuclear cells were used for TCR beta sequencing. The Qiagen DNeasy Blood Extraction Kit was used to extract genomic DNA from the blood cell samples. Library preparation employed the immunoSEQ multiplex PCR assay. For the multiplex PCR, a mixture combining 60 forward primers for TCR Vbeta segments and 13 reverse primers for TCR Jbeta segments was used. The CDR3 region of rearranged TCR beta genes was amplified from genomic DNA by a multiplex PCR assay. Amplified TCR beta libraries were sequenced as 87-base-pair reads on the Illumina HiSeq System. As for the authors' bioinformatics: A later analysis tallied roughly 78 million unique TCR beta chains across the 610 or so repertoires, and about 10 million of those chains were shared by two or more donors. Raw reads were error-corrected and collapsed into unique sequences by a nearest-neighbor algorithm in which closely related sequences were merged to remove PCR and sequencing errors. V, D and J gene segments were assigned by aligning CDR3 sequences to IMGT reference sequences. For a sequence to be retained, at least a six-nucleotide match to both a V gene segment and a J gene segment was required. A rearrangement counted as productive if the CDR3 had no stop codons and remained in frame with V and J, and every other rearrangement counted as non-productive. CDR3 was defined by IMGT convention, running from the second conserved V-encoded cysteine to the conserved J-encoded phenylalanine. In an earlier analysis of around 540 of the donors, sequences lacking an unambiguous match to a single V gene segment were excluded. In an earlier analysis of approximately 590 of the donors, V segments were called functional above 56.7% productive rearrangements and were called segregating when the between-donor standard deviation exceeded 5%. A statistical classification framework was developed to diagnose cytomegalovirus status using the catalog of TCR beta chain sequences. A later analysis assigned V and J genes by comparing TCR nucleotide sequences with IMGT/GENE-DB human TR gene sequences. Using the TCRdist pipeline, a later analysis assigned CDR3 sequences along with most-parsimonious VDJ recombination scenarios. In a later analysis, each TCR beta chain was defined by its CDR3 amino acid sequence together with its V-gene family, and reads lacking a unique V-gene family were excluded. In a later analysis, 500 to 700 highly shared, low-generation-probability nucleotide sequences were removed to address suspected cross-contamination and a sequencing artifact. In a later analysis, a clonal expansion index for each public chain was calculated from normalized within-repertoire ranks of inferred template counts. A later analysis computed generation probabilities with a VDJ recombination model fitted to out-of-frame rearrangements, and checked the results against IGoR. A later analysis scored TCR-TCR, TCR-HLA and TCR-CMV co-occurrence with hypergeometric tests, applying a repertoire-size bias correction to TCR pairs. To estimate false discovery rates, a later analysis permuted the HLA or CMV assignments 20 times. In a later analysis, co-occurring TCRs were grouped with DBSCAN, and TCRdist sequence similarity was added when clustering was performed within HLA-allele-positive subsets. Repertoires with fewer than 30,000 or more than 120,000 public chains were left out of co-occurrence clustering, as were five repertoires with anomalous nucleotide sharing. In TCRdb, the immuneACCESS table is reduced to in-frame sequences with V and J assigned. These tables do not hold every clone; where another copy was compared, an unresolved V gene accounts for under half, and the others remain unexplained. For V, J and clone size, that table is used; D and trimming come from the DNA. The sample table contains 95,000 to 150,000 clones; only one count was recorded for about 62% of them. Jointly, the top ten make up about 8.3% of the sample.

In its sample, this clone was seen a few times. This receptor's antigen is unknown. One base away there is no much larger clone; base qualities are not given. The sequencing sample was made of PBMCs. The TCR was taken from a woman aged 35 to 49 in good health and CMV-seropositive.

The CDR3 amino acid sequence is: CASTWGTSGSYEQYF. The DNA sequence reads TGTGCCAGCACCTGGGGGACTAGCGGCTCCTACGAGCAGTACTTC. Recombination joined TRBV6-6 with TRBJ2-7; 11 bases in the junction line up with TRBD2. V loses 7 bases at its end and J loses 0 bases; junction bases beyond the gene matches: 5. In the germline V gene (reference sequence), CDR1 corresponds to MNHNY and CDR2 to SVGAGI. The cysteine opens and the phenylalanine closes a CDR3 of 15 amino acids. Only the CDR3 region is kept as DNA, spanning 45 bases read in frame from base 1.